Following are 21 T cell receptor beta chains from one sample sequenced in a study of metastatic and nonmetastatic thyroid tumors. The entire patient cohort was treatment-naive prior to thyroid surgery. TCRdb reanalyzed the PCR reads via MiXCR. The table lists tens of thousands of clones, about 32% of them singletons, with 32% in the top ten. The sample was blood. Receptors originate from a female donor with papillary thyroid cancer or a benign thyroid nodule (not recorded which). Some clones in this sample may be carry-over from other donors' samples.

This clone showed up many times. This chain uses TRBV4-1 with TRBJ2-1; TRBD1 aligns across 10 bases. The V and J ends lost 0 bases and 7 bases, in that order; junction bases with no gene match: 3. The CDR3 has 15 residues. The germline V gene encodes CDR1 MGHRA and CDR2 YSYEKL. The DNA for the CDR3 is TGCGCCAGCAGCCAAGAGCGGACAGGGGGTAATGAGCAGTTCTTC. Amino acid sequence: CASSQERTGGNEQFF.

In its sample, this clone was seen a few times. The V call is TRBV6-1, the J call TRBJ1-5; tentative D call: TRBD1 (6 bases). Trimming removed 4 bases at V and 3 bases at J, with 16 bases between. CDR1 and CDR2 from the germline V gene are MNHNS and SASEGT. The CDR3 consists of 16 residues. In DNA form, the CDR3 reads TGTGCCAGCAGTGGCCGGGACGGGGACATCAATCAGCCCCAGCATTTT. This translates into CASSGRDGDINQPQHF.

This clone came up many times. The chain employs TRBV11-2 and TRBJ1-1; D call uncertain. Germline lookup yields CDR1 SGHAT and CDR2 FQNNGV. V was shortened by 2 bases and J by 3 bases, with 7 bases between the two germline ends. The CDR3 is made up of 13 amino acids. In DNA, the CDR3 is TGTGCCAGCAGCTTATTCCGCGACACTGAAGCTTTCTTT. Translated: CASSLFRDTEAFF.

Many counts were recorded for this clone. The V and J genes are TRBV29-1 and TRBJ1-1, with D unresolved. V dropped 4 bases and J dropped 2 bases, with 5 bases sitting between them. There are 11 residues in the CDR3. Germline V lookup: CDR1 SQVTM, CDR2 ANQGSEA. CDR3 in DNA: TGCAGCGTTGGGGCTAACACTGAAGCTTTCTTT. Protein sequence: CSVGANTEAFF.

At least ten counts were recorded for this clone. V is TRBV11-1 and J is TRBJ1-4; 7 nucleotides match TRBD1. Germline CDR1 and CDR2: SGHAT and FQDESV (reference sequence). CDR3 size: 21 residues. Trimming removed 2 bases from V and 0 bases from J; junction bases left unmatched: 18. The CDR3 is CASSLSRVRDRDVATNEKLFF. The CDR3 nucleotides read TGTGCCAGCAGCTTATCGCGCGTCCGGGACAGAGACGTTGCAACTAATGAAAAACTGTTTTTT.

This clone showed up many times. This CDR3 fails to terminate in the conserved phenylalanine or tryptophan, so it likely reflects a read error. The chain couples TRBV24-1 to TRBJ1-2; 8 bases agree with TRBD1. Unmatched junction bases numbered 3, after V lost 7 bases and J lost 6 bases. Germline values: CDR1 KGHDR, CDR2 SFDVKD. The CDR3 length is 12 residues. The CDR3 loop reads CATSRTGNGYTL. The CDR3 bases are TGTGCCACCAGCAGGACAGGGAATGGCTACACCCTC.

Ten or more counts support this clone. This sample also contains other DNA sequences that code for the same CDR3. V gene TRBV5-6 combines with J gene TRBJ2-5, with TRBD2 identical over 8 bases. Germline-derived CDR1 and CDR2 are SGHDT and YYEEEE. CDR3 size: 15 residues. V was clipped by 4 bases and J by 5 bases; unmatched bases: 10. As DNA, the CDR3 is TGTGCCAGCAGCCCGGGAGGGATTCTCGTGGAGACCCAGTACTTC. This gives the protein CASSPGGILVETQYF. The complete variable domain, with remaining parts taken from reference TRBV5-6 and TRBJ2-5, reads DAGVTQSPTHLIKTRGQQVTLRCSPKSGHDTVSWYQQALGQGPQFIFQYYEEEERQRGNFPDRFSGHQFPNYSSELNVNALLLGDSALYLCASSPGGILVETQYFGPGTRLLVL.

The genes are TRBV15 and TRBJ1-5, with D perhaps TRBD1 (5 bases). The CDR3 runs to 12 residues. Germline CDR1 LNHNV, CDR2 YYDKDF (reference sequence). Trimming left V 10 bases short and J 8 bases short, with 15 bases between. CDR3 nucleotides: TGTGCCAGCCGGGGGGGGGATAAGCCCCAGCATTTT. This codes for CASRGGDKPQHF.

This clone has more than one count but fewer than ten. CDR3 in amino acids: CASSRGGPQHF. The CDR3 DNA reads as TGTGCCAGCAGTCGAGGGGGGCCCCAGCATTTT. The rearrangement links TRBV12-3 or TRBV12-4 to TRBJ1-5, with a weak D call TRBD1 (6 bases). This CDR3 contains 11 residues. The V and J ends lost 5 bases and 9 bases respectively, with 8 bases between them.

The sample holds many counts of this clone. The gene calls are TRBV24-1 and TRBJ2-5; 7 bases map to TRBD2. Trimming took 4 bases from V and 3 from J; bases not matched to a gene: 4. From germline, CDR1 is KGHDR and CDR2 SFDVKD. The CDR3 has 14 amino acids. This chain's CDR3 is CATSEAGGKETQYF. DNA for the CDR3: TGTGCCACCAGTGAAGCCGGGGGGAAAGAGACCCAGTACTTC.

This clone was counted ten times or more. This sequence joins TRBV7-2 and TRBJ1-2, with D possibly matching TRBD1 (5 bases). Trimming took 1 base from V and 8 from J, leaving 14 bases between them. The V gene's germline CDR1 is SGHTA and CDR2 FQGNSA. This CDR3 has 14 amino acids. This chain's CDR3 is CASSLGPGTGGYTF. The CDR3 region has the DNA TGTGCCAGCAGCTTAGGCCCCGGGACCGGGGGCTACACCTTC.

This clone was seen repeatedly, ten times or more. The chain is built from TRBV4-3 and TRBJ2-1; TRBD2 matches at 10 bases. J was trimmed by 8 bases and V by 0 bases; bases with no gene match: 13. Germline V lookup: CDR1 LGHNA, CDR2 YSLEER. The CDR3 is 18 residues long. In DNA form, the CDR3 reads TGCGCCAGCAGCCAAGAGGTCGAAGCGGGAGGGCCTCGGTATGAGCAGTTCTTC. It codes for CASSQEVEAGGPRYEQFF.

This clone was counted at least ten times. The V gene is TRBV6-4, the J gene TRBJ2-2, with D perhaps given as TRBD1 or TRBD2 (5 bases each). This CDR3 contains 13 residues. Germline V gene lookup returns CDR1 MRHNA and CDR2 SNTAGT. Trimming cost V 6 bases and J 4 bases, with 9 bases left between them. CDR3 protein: CASREGSTGELFF. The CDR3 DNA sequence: TGTGCCAGCAGAGAGGGGAGCACCGGGGAGCTGTTTTTT.

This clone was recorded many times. The CDR3 sequence is CASSPQERAADTQYF. CDR3 DNA: TGTGCCAGCAGCCCCCAAGAGCGGGCGGCAGATACGCAGTATTTT. This rearrangement joins TRBV9 to TRBJ2-3, with D perhaps TRBD2 (6 bases). V dropped 4 bases and J dropped 4 bases, with 16 bases sitting between them. CDR3 length: 15 amino acids. Germline lookup yields CDR1 SGDLS and CDR2 YYNGEE.

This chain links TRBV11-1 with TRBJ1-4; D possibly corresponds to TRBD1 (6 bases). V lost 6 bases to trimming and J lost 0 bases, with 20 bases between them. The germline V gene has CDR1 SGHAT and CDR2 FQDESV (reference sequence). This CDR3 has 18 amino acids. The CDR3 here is CASSLVGQTTATNEKLFF. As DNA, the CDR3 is TGTGCCAGCAGTCTTGTGGGACAAACAACTGCAACTAATGAAAAACTGTTTTTT.

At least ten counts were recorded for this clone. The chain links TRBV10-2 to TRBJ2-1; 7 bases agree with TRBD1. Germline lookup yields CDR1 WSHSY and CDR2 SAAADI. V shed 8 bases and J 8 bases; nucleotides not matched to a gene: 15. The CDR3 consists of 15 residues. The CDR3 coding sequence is TGCGCCAGCCGGACAGGCCCACTAAGCGCGCATGAGCAGTTCTTC. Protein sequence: CASRTGPLSAHEQFF.

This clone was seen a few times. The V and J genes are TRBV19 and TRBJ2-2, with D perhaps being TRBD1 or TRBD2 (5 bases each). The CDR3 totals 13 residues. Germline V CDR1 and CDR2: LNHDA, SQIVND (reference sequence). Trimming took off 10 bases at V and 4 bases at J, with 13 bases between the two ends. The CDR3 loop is CATSRGGTGELFF. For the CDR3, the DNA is TGTGCCACCTCACGTGGGGGCACCGGGGAGCTGTTTTTT.

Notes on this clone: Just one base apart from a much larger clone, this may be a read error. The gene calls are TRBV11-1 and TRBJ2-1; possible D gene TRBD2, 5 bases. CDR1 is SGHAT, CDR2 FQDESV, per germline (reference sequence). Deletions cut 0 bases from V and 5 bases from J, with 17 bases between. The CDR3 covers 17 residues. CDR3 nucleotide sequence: TGTGCCAGCAGCTTAGCGCGGGTGGGCACTGGACACAATGAGCAGTTCTTC. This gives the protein CASSLARVGTGHNEQFF.

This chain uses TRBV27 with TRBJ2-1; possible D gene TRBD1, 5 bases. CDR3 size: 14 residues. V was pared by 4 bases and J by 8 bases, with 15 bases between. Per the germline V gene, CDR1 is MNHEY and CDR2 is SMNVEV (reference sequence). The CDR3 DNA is TGTGCCAGCAGTTCCTCGTGTTGGACATATGAGCAGTTCTTC. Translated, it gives CASSSSCWTYEQFF.

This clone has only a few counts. The CDR3 region has the DNA TGTGCCAGCAGCGCTAGCGGTGGCCCCGGGGAGCTGTTTTTT. Protein sequence: CASSASGGPGELFF. The chain joins TRBV6-1 to TRBJ2-2; 7 bases agree with TRBD2. The ends lost 6 bases at V and 6 bases at J; junction bases unmatched: 7. From germline, CDR1 is MNHNS and CDR2 SASEGT. This CDR3 has 14 residues.

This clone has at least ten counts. The CDR3 nucleotides read TGTGCCAGCAGCGGAGGACTTGCAACTAATGAAAAACTGTTTTTT. It codes for CASSGGLATNEKLFF. V gene TRBV5-8 combines with J gene TRBJ1-4; D is uncertain. Germline V gene data show CDR1 as SGHTS and CDR2 as YDEGEE. The CDR3 is 15 amino acids. The V gene lost 4 bases and the J gene lost 0 bases, with 10 bases spanning the gap.